The 31 T cell receptor beta chains below come from one sample, sequenced in a study of HIV-infected patients and healthy controls. All unsorted peripheral T cells were captured because whole blood was used without fractionation. About 450 ng RNA was reverse transcribed with alpha and beta constant-region primers. Using multiplexing indices, alpha and beta chain libraries were generated apart by chain-specific third strand synthesis. A single record per CDR3 protein comes from TCRdb applying MiXCR to the 5' RACE reads. Among roughly 20,000 distinct CDR3 sequences listed, 10% to 15% were seen once. Source material: blood. The receptors come from an adult in good health.

The CDR3 DNA follows: TGTGCCAGCAGTGACCCAAAAGGGTCTGGGATTCGGGGGACCCAGTACTTC. Amino acid sequence: CASSDPKGSGIRGTQYF. The chain links TRBV25-1 to TRBJ2-5, with D possibly matching TRBD2 (5 bases). V was cut by 3 bases and J by 7 bases, with 24 bases left in between. This CDR3 comprises 17 residues. Germline CDR1 and CDR2: MGHDK and SYGVNS.

This clonotype has a handful of counts. V and J are TRBV6-5 and TRBJ2-5; 11 nucleotides line up with TRBD2. CDR3 length: 13 residues. The V gene's germline CDR1 is MNHEY and CDR2 SVGAGI. After removal of 8 bases from V and 11 bases from J, the junction contained 10 bases not matched to a gene. This CDR3 is CASFDSGGENQYF. The DNA of the CDR3 is TGTGCCAGCTTTGATAGCGGGGGGGAAAATCAGTACTTC.

This clonotype is medium-sized. The J gene is TRBJ1-1, the V gene TRBV7-9; weak D call: TRBD1 (5 bases). Germline assignment: CDR1 SEHNR and CDR2 FQNEAQ (reference sequence). V shed 11 bases and J shed 4 bases, with 17 bases lying between them. The CDR3 has 13 amino acids. The DNA for the CDR3 is TGTGCCTTGACCGGGACGGATTTCACTGAAGCTTTCTTT. Translating gives CALTGTDFTEAFF.

By share, this clonotype ranks as medium-sized. This chain connects TRBV6-5 to TRBJ1-1; no firm D call. V gave up 0 bases and J gave up 6 bases, with 17 bases separating them. Germline assignment: CDR1 MNHEY and CDR2 SVGAGI. The CDR3 spans 16 residues. The CDR3 loop is CASSYSSKPGGSEAFF. The CDR3 DNA is TGTGCCAGCAGTTACTCGAGTAAGCCGGGAGGGTCTGAAGCTTTCTTT.

This clonotype is medium-sized (0.01 to 0.1%). One end of the junction is discordant with germline, which a read error may explain. The chain recombines TRBV2 with TRBJ2-3; D uncertain. There are 12 residues in the CDR3. CDR1 and CDR2 from the germline V gene are SNHLY and FYNNEI. CDR3 in amino acids: CASSDSKVQRRF. Here the CDR3 DNA reads TGTGCCAGCAGTGATAGTAAGGTTCAGAGGCGTTTT. Drawing the rest from reference TRBV2 and TRBJ2-3, the complete variable domain is EPEVTQTPSHQVTQMGQEVILRCVPISNHLYFYWYRQILGQKVEFLVSFYNNEISEKSEIFDDQFSVERPDGSNFTLKIRSTKLEDSAMYFCASSDSKVQRRFGPGTRLTVL.

At least ten counts were recorded for this clonotype. The rearrangement uses TRBV28 and TRBJ2-3; weak D call: TRBD1 (6 bases). V was pared by 1 base and J by 4 bases, with 15 bases between. CDR1 is MDHEN, CDR2 SYDVKM, per germline. The CDR3 is 16 amino acids. The CDR3 region has the DNA TGTGCCAGCAGTTTATCCAGGGGTGAGGAAGCAGATACGCAGTATTTT. As protein: CASSLSRGEEADTQYF.

In its sample, this clonotype ranks as medium-sized. The chain combines TRBV28 with TRBJ2-2, with D hard to call. The CDR3 totals 12 residues. Germline loops: CDR1 MDHEN, CDR2 SYDVKM. The V and J ends lost 7 bases and 7 bases respectively, with 10 bases between them. The CDR3 DNA follows: TGTGCCAGCACTAGTCAAAACGGGGAGCTGTTTTTT. This codes for CASTSQNGELFF.

The chain is built from TRBV2 and TRBJ1-1, with no clear D. CDR3 size: 13 residues. V was pared by 4 bases and J by 5 bases, with 11 bases between. The germline V gene has CDR1 SNHLY and CDR2 FYNNEI. CDR3 sequence (DNA): TGTGCCAGCAGTGTAGGGTCGGGGACTGAAGCTTTCTTT. It encodes CASSVGSGTEAFF.

This chain's CDR3 is CSASPTGTHEQYF. In DNA form, the CDR3 reads TGCAGTGCTAGTCCTACCGGGACACACGAGCAGTACTTC. The chain employs TRBV20-1 and TRBJ2-7; tentatively, D is TRBD1 (6 bases). Deletions cut 3 bases from V and 5 bases from J, with 14 bases between. The CDR3 contains 13 residues. The germline V gene encodes CDR1 DFQATT and CDR2 SNEGSKA (reference sequence).

This clonotype was observed a few times. The chain is built from TRBV2 and TRBJ1-5; D unclear. There are 13 residues in the CDR3. Trimming removed 1 base at V and 6 bases at J, with 7 bases between. Germline V gene lookup returns CDR1 SNHLY and CDR2 FYNNEI. The CDR3 sequence: CASSEVLGQPQHF. CDR3 sequence (DNA): TGTGCCAGCAGTGAAGTATTAGGTCAGCCCCAGCATTTT.

This clonotype appeared many times. The V and J genes are TRBV29-1 and TRBJ2-3; D is undetermined. The CDR3 covers 17 residues. V lost 6 bases, J lost 9 bases, and 31 bases lay in between. Germline CDR1 is SQVTM and CDR2 is ANQGSEA. CDR3 region: CSVCRRDKHPIRATQYF. The CDR3 DNA reads TGCAGCGTCTGTCGCCGAGATAAACACCCGATACGCGCCACGCAGTATTTT.

This clonotype has at least ten counts. This chain's CDR3 is CASNSGPDTQYF. In nucleotides, the CDR3 is TGTGCCAGCAACTCGGGTCCAGATACGCAGTATTTT. The chain employs TRBV28 and TRBJ2-3; D gene unclear. CDR1 is MDHEN and CDR2 is SYDVKM in the germline V gene. The V end was cut by 7 bases, the J end by 4 bases, with 9 bases between. This CDR3 has 12 amino acids.

This clonotype is labeled medium-sized (0.01 to 0.1%). The gene calls are TRBV12-3 or TRBV12-4 and TRBJ1-1; D unresolved. V was cut by 6 bases and J by 2 bases, with 13 bases left in between. The CDR3 has 14 amino acids. CDR3 residues: CASRPTRDNTEAFF. The CDR3 bases are TGTGCCAGCAGACCCACTCGGGATAACACTGAAGCTTTCTTT.

This clonotype was counted at least ten times. The gene calls are TRBV19 and TRBJ2-2; 15 bases fit TRBD2. V lost 10 bases to trimming and J lost 5 bases; unmatched junction nucleotides: 8. The CDR3 is 16 residues long. Germline V gene data show CDR1 as LNHDA and CDR2 as SQIVND (reference sequence). Here the CDR3 reads CAKGLAGGTITGELFF. The CDR3 nucleotides read TGTGCCAAGGGACTAGCGGGGGGTACGATAACCGGGGAGCTGTTTTTT.

This clonotype was seen repeatedly, ten times or more. The chain joins TRBV29-1 to TRBJ1-1; D gene ambiguous. Germline V gene sequence: CDR1 SQVTM, CDR2 ANQGSEA. CDR3 length: 10 residues. The V and J ends lost 4 bases and 1 base respectively, with 1 base between them. The CDR3 DNA reads TGCAGCGTTGCGAACACTGAAGCTTTCTTT. As protein: CSVANTEAFF.

The V and J genes are TRBV20-1 and TRBJ2-7; no clear D. The CDR3 sequence is 11 residues long. Looked up from germline, CDR1 is DFQATT and CDR2 is SNEGSKA (reference sequence). Trimming left V 6 bases short and J 0 bases short, with 6 bases between. CDR3 in DNA: TGCAGTGCCGTTAGCTCCTACGAGCAGTACTTC. It yields the protein CSAVSSYEQYF.

V usage is TRBV18 and J usage is TRBJ2-5, with 10 bases aligning to TRBD2. From germline, CDR1 is KGHSH and CDR2 LQKENI. The CDR3 has 14 amino acids. V trimming: 8 bases; J trimming: 2 bases; junction bases outside the gene matches: 5. CDR3 amino acids: CASAGLAEQETQYF. CDR3 DNA: TGTGCCAGCGCTGGACTAGCGGAACAAGAGACCCAGTACTTC.

This clonotype was picked up many times. This chain's CDR3 is CASSPMGSYGYTF. DNA of the CDR3: TGTGCCAGCTCACCTATGGGGTCCTATGGCTACACCTTC. V usage is TRBV18 and J usage is TRBJ1-2, with D unclear. The CDR3 contains 13 residues. Trimming took 3 bases from V and 4 from J, leaving 9 bases between them. CDR1 and CDR2 (germline): KGHSH, LQKENI.

This clonotype was picked up a small number of times. V and J are TRBV11-2 and TRBJ1-1, with a tentative D call TRBD1 (5 bases). V lost 5 bases and J 0 bases, leaving 16 bases between the germline ends. The CDR3 is 16 residues long. Germline-derived CDR1 and CDR2 are SGHAT and FQNNGV. This CDR3 is CASSGGGRPMNTEAFF. The DNA for the CDR3 is TGTGCCAGCAGCGGGGGGGGTCGCCCCATGAACACTGAAGCTTTCTTT.

The rearrangement uses TRBV7-2 and TRBJ2-7; D gene uncertain. With 0 bases removed from V and 9 bases from J, the gap between germline ends came to 6 bases. The CDR3 sequence is 11 residues long. The germline V gene encodes CDR1 SGHTA and CDR2 FQGNSA. CDR3 DNA: TGTGCCAGCAGCTTAGCCCGCGGGCAGTACTTC. This translates into CASSLARGQYF.

This clonotype is medium-sized in the sample. This chain connects TRBV28 to TRBJ1-5, with D unclear. Looked up from germline, CDR1 is MDHEN and CDR2 is SYDVKM. The CDR3 loop spans 17 amino acids. Between the trimmed V and J ends, which lost 8 bases and 1 base, there was a span of 21 bases. The CDR3 region has the DNA TGTGCCAGCCTTCGAATCGGGCAGGCCTTGAGCAATCAGCCCCAGCATTTT. Its translation: CASLRIGQALSNQPQHF.

By sample fraction, this clonotype is medium-sized. V usage is TRBV5-1 and J usage is TRBJ2-3; the D call may be TRBD1 or TRBD2 (6 bases each). V gave up 4 bases and J gave up 4 bases, with 16 bases separating them. Germline loops: CDR1 SGHRS, CDR2 YFSETQ. CDR3 size: 15 residues. In DNA form, the CDR3 reads TGCGCCAGCAGCCTATCAACCGGGGGCGCAGATACGCAGTATTTT. Amino acid sequence: CASSLSTGGADTQYF.

This clonotype was detected ten times or more. The chain carries TRBV12-3 or TRBV12-4 and TRBJ2-7; 8 bases map to TRBD2. The CDR3 covers 14 residues. V lost 3 bases to trimming and J lost 6 bases; unmatched junction nucleotides: 7. The CDR3 region has the DNA TGTGCCAGCAGTTTCGGGGGGGGCCCCGCCGAGCAGTACTTC. Amino acid sequence: CASSFGGGPAEQYF.

In this sample, this clonotype turned up many times. The chain combines TRBV20-1 with TRBJ1-5; D possibly corresponds to TRBD1 (5 bases). Trimming left V 1 base short and J 2 bases short, with 9 bases between. The germline gives CDR1 DFQATT, CDR2 SNEGSKA (reference sequence). The CDR3 has 14 residues. Here the CDR3 DNA reads TGCAGTGCTAGAGCTGGGGGAGGCAATCAGCCCCAGCATTTT. The encoded protein is CSARAGGGNQPQHF.

Ten or more counts support this clonotype. The chain employs TRBV5-4 and TRBJ2-2; D ambiguous. The CDR3 runs 15 residues. Germline V gene data show CDR1 as SGHNT and CDR2 as YYREEE (reference sequence). V was trimmed by 3 bases and J by 4 bases, leaving 13 bases between them. CDR3 DNA sequence: TGTGCCAGCAGCTCGGAACCGACCCGCACCGGGGAGCTGTTTTTT. Protein product: CASSSEPTRTGELFF.

This clonotype was recorded at least ten times. The chain recombines TRBV4-2 with TRBJ1-5, with 7 bases aligning to TRBD1. Germline lookup yields CDR1 LGHNA and CDR2 YNFKEQ. CDR3 length: 15 amino acids. J lost 5 bases, V lost 0 bases, and 4 bases had no gene match. The CDR3 nucleotides read TGTGCCAGCAGCCAAGACCGGGACAGCTATCAGCCCCAGCATTTT. Protein: CASSQDRDSYQPQHF.

The chain links TRBV30 to TRBJ1-1; D not certain. Germline V lookup: CDR1 GTSNPN, CDR2 SVGIG (reference sequence). V was cut by 2 bases and J by 1 base, with 5 bases left in between. The length of the CDR3 is 12 residues. CDR3 residues: CAWSRQNTEAFF. As DNA, the CDR3 is TGTGCCTGGAGTAGGCAGAACACTGAAGCTTTCTTT.

This clonotype was observed a single time. Possible read error: a much larger clone is one base away. Since no conserved phenylalanine or tryptophan closes the CDR3, a read error is the likely cause. V gene TRBV5-1 combines with J gene TRBJ1-1, with TRBD1 matching over 10 bases. CDR3 length equals 13 residues. Germline CDR1 reads SGHRS; CDR2 reads YFSETQ. V lost 7 bases, J lost 7 bases, and 7 bases stayed unmatched. CDR3 DNA sequence: TGCGCCAGCCGGGACAGGGGAGATGGTGAAGCTTTCCTT. Its translation is CASRDRGDGEAFL.

The chain uses TRBV20-1 and TRBJ1-3; D might be TRBD1 (5 bases). V was trimmed by 3 bases and J by 1 base, leaving 10 bases between them. CDR1 is DFQATT, CDR2 SNEGSKA, per germline (reference sequence). This CDR3 has 14 amino acids. CDR3 sequence (DNA): TGCAGTGCTAGTCCCCAGGGATCTGGAAACACCATATATTTT. As protein: CSASPQGSGNTIYF.

This clonotype was counted at least ten times. CDR3 loop: CTDGDTEAFF. In DNA form, the CDR3 reads TGCACTGACGGAGACACTGAAGCTTTCTTT. V is TRBV29-1 and J is TRBJ1-1; D is uncertain. The CDR3 loop spans 10 amino acids. The germline V gene has CDR1 SQVTM and CDR2 ANQGSEA. Variable domain in full (rest from reference TRBV29-1 and TRBJ1-1): SAVISQKPSRDICQRGTSLTIQCQVDSQVTMMFWYRQQPGQSLTLIATANQGSEATYESGFVIDKFPISRPNLTFSTLTVSNMSPEDSSIYLCTDGDTEAFFGQGTRLTVV.

The rearrangement links TRBV7-2 to TRBJ1-5; no clear D. The CDR3 consists of 13 residues. Trimming stripped 5 bases from V and 3 bases from J, with 8 bases between. CDR1 is SGHTA, CDR2 FQGNSA, per germline. The CDR3 reads CASSQGPNQPQHF. CDR3 DNA: TGTGCCAGCAGCCAAGGACCCAATCAGCCCCAGCATTTT. The full variable domain, completed using reference TRBV7-2 and TRBJ1-5, is GAGVSQSPSNKVTEKGKDVELRCDPISGHTALYWYRQSLGQGLEFLIYFQGNSAPDKSGLPSDRFSAERTGGSVSTLTIQRTQQEDSAVYLCASSQGPNQPQHFGDGTRLSIL.